This T cell receptor beta chain originates from a study of shared clonotypes between healthy human individuals. This clone was picked up a small number of times. This CDR3 has 16 amino acids. Trimming removed 3 bases from V and 4 bases from J; junction bases left unmatched: 8. CDR1 is KGHSH, CDR2 LQKENI, per germline. Sequencing was performed with immunoSEQ multiplex PCR; in TCRdb, only in-frame clones are kept and a portion is missing. The data hold fewer than 650,000 clones, with roughly four fifths observed a single time. Approximately 87 million PBMCs went into genomic DNA for unsorted samples. The source material was PBMCs. The chain uses TRBV18 and TRBJ2-1, with 8 bases identical to TRBD2. This clonotype originated in a woman aged 40-49 years in good health. Some clones in this sample may be carry-over from other donors' samples. The CDR3 here is CASSPESGSGYNEQFF. The CDR3 coding sequence is TGTGCCAGCTCACCGGAAAGCGGGAGCGGGTACAATGAGCAGTTCTTC.